This TCR beta chain came from a study of cytomegalovirus exposure and HLA in healthy donors. Germline V gives CDR1 MDHEN, CDR2 SYDVKM. The CDR3 runs 14 residues. J gave up 8 bases and V 3 bases, and 3 bases lay outside the gene matches. Researchers ran the PCR with 60 Vbeta and 13 Jbeta primers. Here immunoSEQ multiplex PCR was the method, and the copy in TCRdb shows in-frame clones only, minus some. The sample lists around 100,000 clones, around 80% seen once, with under 8.5% in the top ten. Sequences were obtained from PBMCs. V usage is TRBV28 and J usage is TRBJ1-6; 8 nucleotides align to TRBD1. The TCR sequence derives from a man aged 25 to 40 in good health and CMV-seronegative. This chain's CDR3 is CASSLGDRYSPLHF. The CDR3, as DNA: TGTGCCAGCAGTTTGGGGGACAGGTATTCACCCCTCCACTTT.